This T cell receptor beta chain stems from a study of identical twins. Study conclusions and caveats: Within twin pairs, the out-of-frame alpha sequences they shared showed excess low generation probability.

TCRdb ran MiXCR on the 5' RACE reads and lists one entry per CDR3 protein. The sample records approximately 700,000 distinct CDR3 sequences, roughly 20% being singletons. Regarding this clonotype: Its antigen is undetermined.

Germline V lookup: CDR1 KGHSH, CDR2 LQKENI. Between the trimmed V and J ends, which lost 5 bases and 0 bases, there was a span of 8 bases. The CDR3 is 13 amino acids. These records were also assigned to another study, of T cells expressing NK-cell markers. That work adds: A few of the donors also had these clonotypes leading their CD3+CD56-NKG2C+ fraction.

The TCR originated in a woman aged 18-30 years in good health. This sequence joins TRBV18 and TRBJ2-7; no clear D. Material for sequencing was PBMCs. For the CDR3, the DNA is TGTGCCAGCTCATGGGGTATCTCCTACGAGCAGTACTTC. Translation: CASSWGISYEQYF.